The text below deals with one T cell receptor (beta chain). The antigen remains undetermined. The data were obtained in a study of vaccination and CD4 T cells after COVID-19. Background on the study: Post-vaccine specimens were obtained a median roughly 70 days after dose two (range 14 to 241). Treatment of control cultures consisted of a CEFX pool, an HIV-1 Nef pool, or no peptide.

As for treatment: roughly 10-day PBMC culture with coronavirus spike peptide pools or control peptides (ViraFEST assay). The Oncomine TCR Beta short-read assay was applied to DNA of cultured CD4+ T cells. Investigators isolated genomic DNA from cultured CD4+ T cells. TCRdb reprocessed the PCR reads via MiXCR and lists one record per CDR3 protein. The sample contains around 10,000 distinct CDR3 sequences, approximately 61% of which appear only once. The CDR3 is made up of 14 amino acids. V lost 4 bases and J lost 1; bases outside the gene matches: 3. CDR1 SGHRS and CDR2 YFSETQ come from the germline V gene.

This clonotype originated in a human donor who had recovered from COVID-19. This rearrangement joins TRBV5-1 to TRBJ1-1; 8 positions agree with TRBD1. The sample consisted of CD4+ T cells from blood, cultured in vitro. The CDR3 coding sequence is TGCGCCAGCAGCGTGGGACAGGCGAACACTGAAGCTTTCTTT. This sequence encodes CASSVGQANTEAFF.